Following are 22 T cell receptor beta chains from one sample sequenced in a study of a mutant IDH1 vaccine in newly diagnosed glioma. Assay: immunoSEQ multiplex PCR; the TCRdb copy retains only in-frame clones and omits some. The sample lists tens of thousands of clones; about nine tenths were seen once. Time point noted: baseline, week 1 (first vaccination visit). The treatment denotes: pre-vaccination baseline after standard-of-care therapy. The starting material was PBMCs, obtained from a glioma patient treated with radiotherapy, temozolomide or both. The receptors stem from a man in his forties with glioma.

For the CDR3, the DNA is TGTGCCAGCAGCTTAGGTTTCGGGGGGGCCTACGAGCAGTACTTC. It is translated as CASSLGFGGAYEQYF. The chain joins TRBV11-3 to TRBJ2-7; TRBD2 aligns across 8 bases. V was pared by 1 base and J by 2 bases, with 4 bases of the junction left unmatched. Germline CDR1 SGHNT, CDR2 YENEEA. This CDR3 is 15 amino acids long.

This clone was picked up a small number of times. The chain carries TRBV11-2 and TRBJ2-7, with 8 bases lining up with TRBD1. Germline values: CDR1 SGHAT, CDR2 FQNNGV. The CDR3 is 15 residues long. The V gene end was trimmed by 5 bases and the J gene end by 0 bases; junction bases not matched to a gene: 6. DNA of the CDR3: TGTGCCAGCAGCCCTACCGGGACAGGCTCCTACGAGCAGTACTTC. Protein product: CASSPTGTGSYEQYF.

The chain joins TRBV6-5 to TRBJ2-5; TRBD2 matches 8 bases. This CDR3 has 13 residues. Germline trimming cut 11 bases from V and 5 bases from J; bases unmatched to any gene: 10. CDR1 is MNHEY and CDR2 is SVGAGI in the germline V gene. The CDR3 coding sequence is TGTGCCTGCCGGGGGGGGGCGCGGGAGACCCAGTACTTC. Its translation is CACRGGARETQYF.

This chain joins TRBV5-1 and TRBJ1-5; unclear D gene. The V gene lost 5 bases and the J gene lost 1 base, with 10 bases spanning the gap. The V gene's germline CDR1 is SGHRS and CDR2 YFSETQ. CDR3 size: 14 residues. This chain's CDR3 is CASRAEPSNQPQHF. Written as DNA, the CDR3 is TGCGCCAGCAGGGCGGAACCCAGCAATCAGCCCCAGCATTTT. Supplemented by reference TRBV5-1 and TRBJ1-5, the full variable domain reads KAGVTQTPRYLIKTRGQQVTLSCSPISGHRSVSWYQQTPGQGLQFLFEYFSETQRNKGNFPGRFSGRQFSNSRSEMNVSTLELGDSALYLCASRAEPSNQPQHFGDGTRLSIL.

The V call is TRBV12-5, the J call TRBJ1-2; D perhaps matches TRBD1 (5 bases). This CDR3 is built from 13 residues. V was shortened by 8 bases and J by 3 bases, with 13 bases between the two germline ends. Per germline, CDR1 LGHNT and CDR2 FRNRAP. CDR3 nucleotides: TGTGCTAGTTCCGGGGCCGGCTACTATGGCTACACCTTC. Amino acid sequence: CASSGAGYYGYTF.

The DNA for the CDR3 is TGTGCCAGCAGCCCGGACAGTGGAAAACTGTTTTTT. Its translation is CASSPDSGKLFF. This rearrangement joins TRBV7-9 to TRBJ1-4; D perhaps matches TRBD1 (6 bases). Germline-derived CDR1 and CDR2 are SEHNR and FQNEAQ (reference sequence). This CDR3 region has 12 residues. V lost 5 bases to trimming and J lost 10 bases, with 11 bases between them. The full variable domain, completed using reference TRBV7-9 and TRBJ1-4, is DTGVSQNPRHKITKRGQNVTFRCDPISEHNRLYWYRQTLGQGPEFLTYFQNEAQLEKSRLLSDRFSAERPKGSFSTLEIQRTEQGDSAMYLCASSPDSGKLFFGSGTQLSVL.

The genes are TRBV4-1 and TRBJ2-1, with 9 bases fitting TRBD2. This CDR3 contains 15 residues. Trimming cost V 2 bases and J 7 bases; bases outside gene matches: 6. Germline-derived CDR1 and CDR2 are MGHRA and YSYEKL. Here the CDR3 reads CASSQFRLAANEQFF. CDR3 coding DNA: TGCGCCAGCAGCCAATTCCGACTAGCGGCTAATGAGCAGTTCTTC.

CDR3 residues: CASSIVPLLGQGPDTQYF. The DNA for the CDR3 is TGTGCCAGTAGTATAGTCCCTCTTTTGGGACAGGGACCAGATACGCAGTATTTT. This chain joins TRBV19 and TRBJ2-3, with TRBD1 identical over 9 bases. CDR1 is LNHDA, CDR2 SQIVND, per germline (reference sequence). Losses at the gene ends were 1 base for V and 4 bases for J; bases not matched to a gene: 12. CDR3 length: 18 residues.

The chain links TRBV7-6 to TRBJ2-1, with D maybe TRBD1 (6 bases). The CDR3 is 19 amino acids. Trimming took 2 bases from V and 3 from J, leaving 23 bases between them. Germline CDR1 and CDR2: SGHVS and FNYEAQ. CDR3 nucleotides: TGTGCCAGCAGCTTAAGGGTTCCCCCAGGACAGACCTTCTACAATGAGCAGTTCTTC. Its translation: CASSLRVPPGQTFYNEQFF.

This chain joins TRBV7-2 and TRBJ2-1; TRBD1 might be the D (5 bases). The CDR3 contains 13 residues. Germline V gives CDR1 SGHTA, CDR2 FQGNSA. Trimming stripped 5 bases from V and 4 bases from J, with 9 bases between. The CDR3 here is CASSRTPYNEQFF. The CDR3 nucleotides read TGTGCCAGCAGCAGGACACCTTACAATGAGCAGTTCTTC.

The gene calls are TRBV29-1 and TRBJ2-3; 11 bases fit TRBD1. The CDR3 has 13 residues. Germline V lookup: CDR1 SQVTM, CDR2 ANQGSEA. Trimming removed 5 bases from V and 5 bases from J; junction bases left unmatched: 3. The CDR3, as DNA: TGCAGCGTTTATGGGACAGGGGGAGATACGCAGTATTTT. It translates to CSVYGTGGDTQYF.

The CDR3 sequence is CASNRQGNGYGYTF. The CDR3, as DNA: TGTGCCAGCAATAGACAGGGGAACGGCTATGGCTACACCTTC. V usage is TRBV6-5 and J usage is TRBJ1-2; 8 bases map to TRBD1. This CDR3 contains 14 residues. In germline, CDR1 is MNHEY, CDR2 SVGAGI. After removal of 7 bases from V and 4 bases from J, the junction contained 8 bases not matched to a gene.

The V and J genes are TRBV12-5 and TRBJ1-1; D call uncertain. The germline V gene encodes CDR1 LGHNT and CDR2 FRNRAP. With 4 bases removed from V and 7 bases from J, the gap between germline ends came to 10 bases. The CDR3 totals 12 residues. CDR3 loop: CASGYAQGEAFF. In DNA form, the CDR3 reads TGTGCTAGTGGTTATGCGCAAGGTGAAGCTTTCTTT.

V is TRBV9 and J is TRBJ2-1; the match to TRBD2 covers 7 bases. This CDR3 spans 15 amino acids. CDR1 and CDR2 (germline): SGDLS, YYNGEE. V lost 3 bases, J lost 10 bases, and 13 bases stayed unmatched. The CDR3 loop is CASSAGGSQWGEQFF. In nucleotides, the CDR3 is TGTGCCAGCAGCGCGGGCGGGAGCCAATGGGGAGAGCAGTTCTTC.

CDR3 amino acids: CASSLRQGASDTQYF. Written as DNA, the CDR3 is TGTGCCAGCAGCTTAAGACAGGGGGCATCAGATACGCAGTATTTT. The J gene is TRBJ2-3, the V gene TRBV7-8, with 10 bases identical to TRBD1. The CDR3 contains 15 residues. Germline lookup yields CDR1 SGHVS and CDR2 FQNEAQ. Germline trimming cut 2 bases from V and 4 bases from J; bases unmatched to any gene: 3.

This rearrangement joins TRBV6-5 to TRBJ1-2; tentative D call: TRBD1 (6 bases). V lost 6 bases to trimming and J lost 6 bases, with 11 bases between them. The CDR3 is made up of 12 amino acids. The germline gives CDR1 MNHEY, CDR2 SVGAGI. The CDR3 sequence: CASRRGGNGYTF. The CDR3 DNA sequence: TGTGCCAGCAGAAGGGGGGGGAATGGCTACACCTTC.

J is TRBJ2-3 and V is TRBV6-1, with 8 bases lining up with TRBD2. The CDR3 totals 14 residues. The V and J ends lost 6 bases and 7 bases, in that order; junction bases with no gene match: 9. CDR1 is MNHNS, CDR2 SASEGT, per germline. CDR3 in amino acids: CASSGTSSSNTQYF. The CDR3 coding sequence is TGTGCCAGCAGCGGGACTAGTTCCTCCAATACGCAGTATTTT.

The chain links TRBV4-1 to TRBJ1-1; no clear D gene. The germline V gene encodes CDR1 MGHRA and CDR2 YSYEKL. Trimming stripped 2 bases from V and 3 bases from J, with 19 bases between. The CDR3 runs 17 residues. The CDR3 nucleotides are TGCGCCAGCAGCCAACTGGACCCAAATTTTGGGGACACTGAAGCTTTCTTT. This sequence encodes CASSQLDPNFGDTEAFF.

V gene TRBV11-2 combines with J gene TRBJ2-7; weak D call: TRBD2 (6 bases). Per the germline V gene, CDR1 is SGHAT and CDR2 is FQNNGV. This CDR3 is built from 15 residues. Trimming took off 6 bases at V and 3 bases at J, with 18 bases between the two ends. The CDR3 is CASRPPLARNYEQYF. The CDR3 bases are TGTGCCAGCAGACCACCTCTAGCGAGAAACTACGAGCAGTACTTC.

This chain connects TRBV5-1 to TRBJ1-1; TRBD1 might be the D (5 bases). Trimming stripped 1 base from V and 2 bases from J, with 9 bases between. The germline gives CDR1 SGHRS, CDR2 YFSETQ. The CDR3 extends over 14 amino acids. The CDR3 loop reads CASSLTGENTEAFF. In DNA form, the CDR3 reads TGCGCCAGCAGCTTGACGGGGGAAAACACTGAAGCTTTCTTT.

The CDR3 nucleotides read TGTGCCAGCAGCTTGAGGGGGGGCAGGGGAGAGACCCAGTACTTC. This sequence encodes CASSLRGGRGETQYF. This chain links TRBV5-6 with TRBJ2-5; tentative D call: TRBD2 (7 bases). V dropped 1 base and J dropped 4 bases, with 14 bases sitting between them. Germline lookup yields CDR1 SGHDT and CDR2 YYEEEE. The CDR3 covers 15 residues. Supplemented by reference TRBV5-6 and TRBJ2-5, the full variable domain reads DAGVTQSPTHLIKTRGQQVTLRCSPKSGHDTVSWYQQALGQGPQFIFQYYEEEERQRGNFPDRFSGHQFPNYSSELNVNALLLGDSALYLCASSLRGGRGETQYFGPGTRLLVL.

The chain couples TRBV18 to TRBJ2-7; no firm D call. Trimming left V 2 bases short and J 3 bases short, with 8 bases between. Germline lookup yields CDR1 KGHSH and CDR2 LQKENI. This CDR3 has 13 residues. The CDR3 bases are TGTGCCAGCTCACCATATTACCGCTACGAGCAGTACTTC. Translation: CASSPYYRYEQYF.